This record covers a single T cell receptor beta chain. Germline values: CDR1 MNHEY, CDR2 SVGEGT. The CDR3 extends over 14 amino acids. V was shortened by 2 bases and J by 0 bases, with 5 bases between the two germline ends. The data originate from a study of blood T cell repertoires in COVID-19. As for the study in general: Specimens from acute and convalescent COVID-19 originated in the United States, Italy and Spain. PBMCs, B-cell-depleted T cells, or T cells were the source of the cDNA or gDNA that made up the material.

Source study methods: It was from reference gene primer amplification that nucleated cell counts were estimated. Generated by immunoSEQ multiplex PCR, the TCRdb table keeps only in-frame clones and is missing some. The V and J calls and clone size are taken from that table; D and trimming were inferred from the DNA. This table has more than 250,000 clones, about 80% appearing once. This receptor was identified in a human donor in a cohort sampled during active COVID-19. The chain combines TRBV6-2 or TRBV6-3 with TRBJ1-5; no reliable D call. Material: peripheral blood. CDR3 in DNA: TGTGCCAGCAGTTACCTGTCTAGCAATCAGCCCCAGCATTTT. Protein sequence: CASSYLSSNQPQHF.